Shown below are 15 T cell receptor beta chains from a single sample sequenced in a study of CD8 T cells in ankylosing spondylitis. Findings of the study overall: Characteristic of ankylosing spondylitis blood, it appeared, was a TCR beta motif comprising roughly 8 highly homologous variants.

TCRdb passed the 5' RACE reads through MiXCR, listing each CDR3 protein once. The sample contains over 400,000 distinct CDR3 sequences, roughly a quarter of which appear only once. Their antigens remain unidentified. Sequencing was carried out using blood, either unsorted or a sorted T cell fraction (not recorded which). The receptors were gathered from a male donor with ankylosing spondylitis.

The J gene is TRBJ2-7, the V gene TRBV30, with a weak D call TRBD2 (6 bases). Trimming cost V 3 bases and J 1 base, with 13 bases left between them. CDR1 is GTSNPN and CDR2 is SVGIG in the germline V gene (reference sequence). This CDR3 region has 14 residues. CDR3 DNA sequence: TGTGCCTGGAGCCGACGCGGGGTGTCCTACGAGCAGTACTTC. Translating it yields CAWSRRGVSYEQYF.

CDR3 sequence reads: CATSRAARGNTIYF. The CDR3 DNA sequence: TGTGCCACCAGCAGAGCCGCACGGGGAAACACCATATATTTT. This chain joins TRBV15 and TRBJ1-3, with no clear D. Trimming pared 1 base from V and 4 bases from J, leaving 8 bases between. This CDR3 contains 14 residues. The germline V gene encodes CDR1 LNHNV and CDR2 YYDKDF (reference sequence).

CDR3 DNA: TGTGCCATCAGTGATGGGGGCCTCTATAATTCACCCCTCCACTTT. It is translated as CAISDGGLYNSPLHF. The chain is built from TRBV10-3 and TRBJ1-6; the D gene is possibly TRBD1 (6 bases). This CDR3 is 15 amino acids long. Trimming took 3 bases from V and 3 from J, leaving 9 bases between them. The germline V gene encodes CDR1 ENHRY and CDR2 SYGVKD.

This clonotype was observed a few times. This sequence joins TRBV7-9 and TRBJ1-2; 9 positions agree with TRBD1. The V gene end was trimmed by 6 bases and the J gene end by 2 bases; junction bases not matched to a gene: 7. Germline V gene data show CDR1 as SEHNR and CDR2 as FQNEAQ (reference sequence). The CDR3 spans 15 residues. The CDR3 loop is CASSSSDRGNYGYTF. The CDR3 nucleotides are TGTGCCAGCAGTTCCTCGGACAGGGGAAACTATGGCTACACCTTC.

This clonotype was counted a few times. The chain recombines TRBV12-3 or TRBV12-4 with TRBJ1-1; D remains unclear. The CDR3 length is 14 residues. Trimming took off 6 bases at V and 7 bases at J, with 18 bases between the two ends. The CDR3 protein is CASSRRGFGGEAFF. As DNA, the CDR3 is TGTGCCAGCAGCCGCCGGGGTTTTGGCGGTGAAGCTTTCTTT.

This clonotype was observed a handful of times. The genes are TRBV28 and TRBJ1-2; D perhaps matches TRBD1 (6 bases). Trimming left V 1 base short and J 7 bases short, with 16 bases between. Looked up from germline, CDR1 is MDHEN and CDR2 is SYDVKM. CDR3 length equals 15 residues. The CDR3 DNA is TGTGCCAGCAGTTTATTGGACAGCCGGGAACGTGGCTACACCTTC. Protein product: CASSLLDSRERGYTF.

This sequence joins TRBV20-1 and TRBJ2-1; TRBD2 agrees at 8 bases. CDR3 length equals 16 residues. Looked up from germline, CDR1 is DFQATT and CDR2 is SNEGSKA (reference sequence). With V trimmed by 0 bases and J by 4 bases, 8 bases remained unmatched. The CDR3 coding sequence is TGCAGTGCTAGAGATTCCGGGAGGGCCCAATACAATGAGCAGTTCTTC. This sequence encodes CSARDSGRAQYNEQFF.

The rearrangement joins TRBV10-3 to TRBJ1-3; 8 nucleotides align to TRBD1. V gave up 10 bases and J gave up 0 bases; unmatched junction bases: 11. CDR3 length: 16 residues. CDR1 and CDR2 (germline): ENHRY, SYGVKD. The CDR3 spells CATDRGTWDSGNTIYF. The CDR3 DNA reads as TGTGCCACCGACAGGGGAACTTGGGACTCTGGAAACACCATATATTTT.

This sequence joins TRBV5-1 and TRBJ2-7, with 7 bases identical to TRBD2. The V and J ends lost 4 bases and 3 bases, in that order; junction bases with no gene match: 10. There are 15 residues in the CDR3. Germline CDR1 and CDR2: SGHRS and YFSETQ. The CDR3 loop is CASSLRPGGGYEQYF. CDR3 coding DNA: TGCGCCAGCAGCCTTCGCCCGGGCGGGGGCTACGAGCAGTACTTC. Combining the CDR3 with reference TRBV5-1 and TRBJ2-7 gives the whole variable domain KAGVTQTPRYLIKTRGQQVTLSCSPISGHRSVSWYQQTPGQGLQFLFEYFSETQRNKGNFPGRFSGRQFSNSRSEMNVSTLELGDSALYLCASSLRPGGGYEQYFGPGTRLTVT.

This chain uses TRBV3-1 with TRBJ2-1, with D possibly being TRBD2 (5 bases). Trimming cost V 5 bases and J 7 bases, with 24 bases left between them. This CDR3 spans 17 amino acids. The germline V gene encodes CDR1 LGHDT and CDR2 YNNKEL (reference sequence). In DNA form, the CDR3 reads TGTGCCAGCAGCTATAATTTCCTCCAGAGGGCGGAGAATGAGCAGTTCTTC. Translated: CASSYNFLQRAENEQFF.

J is TRBJ1-1 and V is TRBV19; 7 positions match TRBD1. With V trimmed by 1 base and J by 0 bases, 8 bases remained unmatched. The CDR3 covers 17 residues. From germline, CDR1 is LNHDA and CDR2 SQIVND (reference sequence). In DNA, the CDR3 is TGTGCCAGTAGTATAGCGGCAGGGGGAGGGTTGAACACTGAAGCTTTCTTT. This codes for CASSIAAGGGLNTEAFF.

The chain combines TRBV7-6 with TRBJ1-4; D is perhaps TRBD1 (5 bases). CDR1 is SGHVS and CDR2 is FNYEAQ in the germline V gene. Trimming shortened V by 0 bases and J by 8 bases, and 13 bases separated the two germline ends. This CDR3 is built from 15 residues. CDR3 nucleotide sequence: TGTGCCAGCAGCTTAGCGGAGGGGATAGGCGAAAAACTGTTTTTT. This gives the protein CASSLAEGIGEKLFF.

The V gene is TRBV11-3, the J gene TRBJ1-1, with unresolved D. Trimming removed 4 bases from V and 3 bases from J, with 9 bases in between. Germline-derived CDR1 and CDR2 are SGHNT and YENEEA. The CDR3 consists of 13 residues. The CDR3 loop reads CASSSDSDTEAFF. In DNA form, the CDR3 reads TGTGCCAGCAGCTCGGATTCGGACACTGAAGCTTTCTTT. Complete variable domain (other parts from reference TRBV11-3 and TRBJ1-1): EAGVVQSPRYKIIEKKQPVAFWCNPISGHNTLYWYLQNLGQGPELLIRYENEEAVDDSQLPKDRFSAERLKGVDSTLKIQPAELGDSAVYLCASSSDSDTEAFFGQGTRLTVV.

This clonotype came up a few times. The CDR3 DNA is TGCGCCAGCAGACTCCCGGGACTAGCGGACAATGAGCAGTTCTTC. This translates into CASRLPGLADNEQFF. The V gene is TRBV10-2, the J gene TRBJ2-1; 11 bases map to TRBD2. Per the germline V gene, CDR1 is WSHSY and CDR2 is SAAADI. Losses at the gene ends were 6 bases for V and 5 bases for J; bases not matched to a gene: 6. The CDR3 has 15 residues.

The genes are TRBV20-1 and TRBJ2-3; D gene unclear. The length of the CDR3 is 12 residues. The ends were cut back, 6 bases at V and 5 bases at J, with 12 bases in the middle. Germline loops: CDR1 DFQATT, CDR2 SNEGSKA (reference sequence). CDR3 loop: CSAPLSGDTQYF. CDR3 bases: TGCAGTGCGCCCTTATCTGGAGATACGCAGTATTTT.